A single T cell receptor (beta chain) is shown here with its context. The target antigen is unknown. The sample is drawn from a study of T cell responses to AZD1222 COVID-19 vaccine. General study results and limits: The sample set comprised mostly white British donors with more females, and clonal diversity was possibly underestimated. Vaccination with two AZD1222 doses was followed by a rise in Spike-specific TCR breadth and depth. In the spike-specific TCR repertoire, nearly half reportedly target unmutated variant regions.

The ends lost 5 bases at V and 3 bases at J; junction bases unmatched: 5. Germline V gene data show CDR1 as MNHEY and CDR2 as SMNVEV (reference sequence). The CDR3 covers 15 residues. The repertoire was sequenced with immunoSEQ multiplex PCR; TCRdb's copy has only in-frame clones and lacks some. The sample comprises roughly 200,000 clones, approximately 95% of which are singletons, and around 0.96% rests with the top ten. The V call is TRBV27, the J call TRBJ2-1; 9 bases are shared with TRBD2. The sample consisted of peripheral blood, taken 28 days after the second dose of the MenACWY control vaccine. This TCR derives from an adult who received the MenACWY meningococcal vaccine as a control. The CDR3 coding sequence is TGTGCCAGCAGTCAGACTAGCGGATTCTACAATGAGCAGTTCTTC. Amino acids: CASSQTSGFYNEQFF.